This T cell receptor (beta chain) was retrieved from a study of T cell responses to AZD1222 COVID-19 vaccine. Overall study findings and caveats: Spike was spanned by vaccine-associated CD4 TCRs, which were dominant at 160-218 and 743-854. Donors skewed white British and female; clonal diversity was possibly underestimated. Repertoire sampling happened only post peak T cell response. With two AZD1222 doses given, Spike-specific TCR breadth and depth both rose.

Data came from immunoSEQ multiplex PCR; TCRdb stores just in-frame clones and leaves some out. The data contain around 110,000 clones, approximately 90% of them singletons. CDR3 length equals 13 residues. CDR1 is SEHNR and CDR2 is FQNEAQ in the germline V gene (reference sequence). Trimming left V 1 base short and J 8 bases short, with 11 bases between. Concerning this clone: Its antigen is still unknown.

The specimen was peripheral blood, collected 28 days after the second AZD1222 dose. The V gene is TRBV7-9, the J gene TRBJ1-2, with D possibly being TRBD1 (5 bases). This clonotype originated in an adult who received the AZD1222 COVID-19 vaccine. In nucleotides, the CDR3 is TGTGCCAGCAGCTTAGATGGGGGTGGAGGCTACACCTTC. Protein product: CASSLDGGGGYTF.